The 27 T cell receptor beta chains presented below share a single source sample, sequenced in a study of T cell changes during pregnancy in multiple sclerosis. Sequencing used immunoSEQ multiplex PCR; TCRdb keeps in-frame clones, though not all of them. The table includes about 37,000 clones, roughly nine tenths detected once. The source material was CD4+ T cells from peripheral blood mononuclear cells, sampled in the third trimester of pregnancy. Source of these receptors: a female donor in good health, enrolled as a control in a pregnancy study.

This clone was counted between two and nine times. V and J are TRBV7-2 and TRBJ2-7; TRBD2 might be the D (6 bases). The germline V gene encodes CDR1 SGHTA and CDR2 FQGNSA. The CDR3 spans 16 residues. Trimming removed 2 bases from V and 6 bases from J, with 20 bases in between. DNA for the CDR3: TGTGCCAGCAGCTTAATGGTGTCGTTCGGGGGAGTCGAGCAGTACTTC. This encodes CASSLMVSFGGVEQYF. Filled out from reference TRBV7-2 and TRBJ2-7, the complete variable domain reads GAGVSQSPSNKVTEKGKDVELRCDPISGHTALYWYRQSLGQGLEFLIYFQGNSAPDKSGLPSDRFSAERTGGSVSTLTIQRTQQEDSAVYLCASSLMVSFGGVEQYFGPGTRLTVT.

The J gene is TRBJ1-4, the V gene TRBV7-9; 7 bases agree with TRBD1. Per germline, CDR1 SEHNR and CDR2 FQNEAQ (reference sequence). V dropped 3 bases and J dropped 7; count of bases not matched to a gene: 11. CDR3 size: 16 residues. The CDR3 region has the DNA TGTGCCAGCAGCTTTTTCCCAGGGGGAAAGGTTGAAAAACTGTTTTTT. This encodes CASSFFPGGKVEKLFF.

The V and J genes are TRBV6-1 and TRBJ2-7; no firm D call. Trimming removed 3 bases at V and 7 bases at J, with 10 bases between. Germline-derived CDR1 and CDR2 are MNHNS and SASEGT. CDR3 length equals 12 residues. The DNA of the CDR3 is TGTGCCAGCAGTGATTCAGCGCGAGAGCAGTACTTC. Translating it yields CASSDSAREQYF.

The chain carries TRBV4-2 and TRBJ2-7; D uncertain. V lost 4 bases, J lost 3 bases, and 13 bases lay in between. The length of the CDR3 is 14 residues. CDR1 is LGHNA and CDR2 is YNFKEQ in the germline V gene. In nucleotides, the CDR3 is TGTGCCAGCAGCCTAGAACGGGTGGACTACGAGCAGTACTTC. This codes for CASSLERVDYEQYF.

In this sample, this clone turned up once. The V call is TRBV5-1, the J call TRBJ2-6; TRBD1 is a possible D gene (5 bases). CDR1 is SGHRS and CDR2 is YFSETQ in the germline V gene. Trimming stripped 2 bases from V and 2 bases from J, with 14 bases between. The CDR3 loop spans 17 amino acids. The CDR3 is CASSFRPARAGANVLTF. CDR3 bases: TGCGCCAGCAGCTTCCGCCCGGCCAGGGCTGGGGCCAACGTCCTGACTTTC.

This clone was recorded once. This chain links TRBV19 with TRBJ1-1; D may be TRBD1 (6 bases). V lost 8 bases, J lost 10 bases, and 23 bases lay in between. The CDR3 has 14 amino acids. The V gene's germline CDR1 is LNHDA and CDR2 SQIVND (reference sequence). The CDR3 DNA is TGTGCCAGTCAGACTCCAGGGGCAATGACAGGAGCTTTCTTT. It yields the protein CASQTPGAMTGAFF.

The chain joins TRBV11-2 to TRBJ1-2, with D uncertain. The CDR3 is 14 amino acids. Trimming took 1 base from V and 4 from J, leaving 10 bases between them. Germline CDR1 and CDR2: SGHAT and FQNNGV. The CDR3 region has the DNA TGTGCCAGCAGCTTAGGAATAGCCCTCTATGGCTACACCTTC. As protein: CASSLGIALYGYTF. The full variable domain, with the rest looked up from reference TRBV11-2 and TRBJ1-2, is EAGVAQSPRYKIIEKRQSVAFWCNPISGHATLYWYQQILGQGPKLLIQFQNNGVVDDSQLPKDRFSAERLKGVDSTLKIQPAKLEDSAVYLCASSLGIALYGYTFGSGTRLTVV.

The CDR3: CASSPRGLVGYTF. The CDR3 DNA reads as TGTGCCAGCAGCCCCAGGGGGCTGGTTGGCTACACCTTC. The V and J genes are TRBV7-9 and TRBJ1-2; 8 bases are a match to TRBD1. The V and J ends lost 5 bases and 7 bases, in that order; junction bases with no gene match: 6. This CDR3 spans 13 amino acids. Per germline, CDR1 SEHNR and CDR2 FQNEAQ (reference sequence).

CDR3 loop: CASSSSGAGSDTQYF. DNA of the CDR3: TGTGCCAGCAGCTCCTCAGGGGCAGGATCAGATACGCAGTATTTT. The chain couples TRBV7-2 to TRBJ2-3, with D maybe TRBD1 (6 bases). V lost 4 bases, J lost 4 bases, and 15 bases lay in between. This CDR3 comprises 15 residues. Germline values: CDR1 SGHTA, CDR2 FQGNSA. Full variable domain (missing parts from reference TRBV7-2 and TRBJ2-3): GAGVSQSPSNKVTEKGKDVELRCDPISGHTALYWYRQSLGQGLEFLIYFQGNSAPDKSGLPSDRFSAERTGGSVSTLTIQRTQQEDSAVYLCASSSSGAGSDTQYFGPGTRLTVL.

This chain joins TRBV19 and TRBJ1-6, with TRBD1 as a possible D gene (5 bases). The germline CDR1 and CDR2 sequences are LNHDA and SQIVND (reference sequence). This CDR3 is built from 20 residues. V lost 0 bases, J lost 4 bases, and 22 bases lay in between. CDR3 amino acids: CASSIDLGTYKSLYNSPLHF. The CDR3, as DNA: TGTGCCAGTAGTATAGATCTCGGGACTTACAAATCTCTATATAATTCACCCCTCCACTTT.

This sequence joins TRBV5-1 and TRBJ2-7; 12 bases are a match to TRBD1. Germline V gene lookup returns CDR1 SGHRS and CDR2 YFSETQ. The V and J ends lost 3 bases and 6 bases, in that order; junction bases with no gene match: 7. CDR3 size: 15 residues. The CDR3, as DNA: TGCGCCAGCAGCTATACCGGGACAGGGGGCTCCGAGCAGTACTTC. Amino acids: CASSYTGTGGSEQYF. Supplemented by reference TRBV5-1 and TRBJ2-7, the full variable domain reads KAGVTQTPRYLIKTRGQQVTLSCSPISGHRSVSWYQQTPGQGLQFLFEYFSETQRNKGNFPGRFSGRQFSNSRSEMNVSTLELGDSALYLCASSYTGTGGSEQYFGPGTRLTVT.

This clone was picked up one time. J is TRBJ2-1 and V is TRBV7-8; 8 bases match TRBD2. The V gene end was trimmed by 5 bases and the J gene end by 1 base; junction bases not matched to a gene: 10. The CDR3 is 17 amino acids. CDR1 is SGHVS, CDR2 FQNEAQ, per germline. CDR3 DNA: TGTGCCAGCAGCGCATCCCTGGCGGGAGGTTCCTACAATGAGCAGTTCTTC. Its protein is CASSASLAGGSYNEQFF.

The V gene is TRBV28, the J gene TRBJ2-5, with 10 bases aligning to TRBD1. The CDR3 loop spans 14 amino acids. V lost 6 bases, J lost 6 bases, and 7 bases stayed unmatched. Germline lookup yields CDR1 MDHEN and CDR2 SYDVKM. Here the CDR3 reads CASSPRQGAKTQYF. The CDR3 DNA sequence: TGTGCCAGCAGCCCTAGACAGGGGGCAAAGACCCAGTACTTC.

CDR3 loop: CASSLEGGGGLKTQYF. Here the CDR3 DNA reads TGTGCCAGCAGCTTGGAAGGTGGGGGAGGCTTGAAGACCCAGTACTTC. V gene TRBV5-8 combines with J gene TRBJ2-5, with D perhaps matching TRBD2 (6 bases). The CDR3 spans 16 residues. Germline V gives CDR1 SGHTS, CDR2 YDEGEE. Trimming left V 0 bases short and J 6 bases short, with 18 bases between.

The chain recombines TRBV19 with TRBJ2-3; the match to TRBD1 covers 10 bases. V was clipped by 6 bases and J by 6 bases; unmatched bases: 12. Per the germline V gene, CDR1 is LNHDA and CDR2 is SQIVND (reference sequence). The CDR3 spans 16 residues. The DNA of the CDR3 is TGTGCCAGTAGGACAACCGGGACAGGGGTTTGGGATACGCAGTATTTT. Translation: CASRTTGTGVWDTQYF.

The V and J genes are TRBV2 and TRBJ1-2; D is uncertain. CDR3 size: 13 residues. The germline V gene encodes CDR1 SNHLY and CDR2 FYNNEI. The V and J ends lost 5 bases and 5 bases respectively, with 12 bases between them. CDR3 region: CASSPRRGYGYTF. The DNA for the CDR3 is TGTGCCAGCAGTCCTAGGCGGGGATATGGCTACACCTTC.

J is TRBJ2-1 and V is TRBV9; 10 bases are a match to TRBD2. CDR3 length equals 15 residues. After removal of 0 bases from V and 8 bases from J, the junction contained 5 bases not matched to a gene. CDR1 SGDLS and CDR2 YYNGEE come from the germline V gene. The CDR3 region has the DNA TGTGCCAGCAGCGTAGCTAGCGGGAGTCGGGATGAGCAGTTCTTC. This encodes CASSVASGSRDEQFF.

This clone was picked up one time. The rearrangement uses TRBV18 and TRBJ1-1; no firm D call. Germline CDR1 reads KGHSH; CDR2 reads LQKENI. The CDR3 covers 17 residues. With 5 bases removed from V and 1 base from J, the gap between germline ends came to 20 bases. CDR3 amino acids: CASSVLPHREANTEAFF. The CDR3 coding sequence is TGTGCCAGCTCAGTGTTGCCCCACCGGGAGGCGAACACTGAAGCTTTCTTT.

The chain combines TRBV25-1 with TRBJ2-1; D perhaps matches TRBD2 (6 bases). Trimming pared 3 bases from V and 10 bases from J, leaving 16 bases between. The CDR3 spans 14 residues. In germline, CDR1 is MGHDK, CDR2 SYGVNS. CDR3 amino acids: CASSETGSRGEQFF. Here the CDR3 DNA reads TGTGCCAGCAGTGAGACCGGGAGCCGGGGGGAGCAGTTCTTC.

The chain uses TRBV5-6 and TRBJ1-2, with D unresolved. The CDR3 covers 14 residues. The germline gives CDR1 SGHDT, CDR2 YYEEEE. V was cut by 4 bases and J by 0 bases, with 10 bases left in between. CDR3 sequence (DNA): TGTGCCAGCAGCAGGGAGTACTCTAACTATGGCTACACCTTC. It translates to CASSREYSNYGYTF.

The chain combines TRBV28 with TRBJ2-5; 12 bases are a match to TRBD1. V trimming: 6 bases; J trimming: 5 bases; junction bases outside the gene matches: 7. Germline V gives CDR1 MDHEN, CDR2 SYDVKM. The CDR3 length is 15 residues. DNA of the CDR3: TGTGCCAGCAGCCTCCGGGACAGGGGGCGTGAGACCCAGTACTTC. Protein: CASSLRDRGRETQYF.

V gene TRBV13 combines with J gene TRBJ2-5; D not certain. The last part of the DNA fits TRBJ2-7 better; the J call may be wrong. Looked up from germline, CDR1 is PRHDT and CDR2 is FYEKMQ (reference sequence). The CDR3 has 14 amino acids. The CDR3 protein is CASSPRRGTYEQYF. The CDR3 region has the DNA TGTGCCAGCAGCCCGCGGAGAGGAACCTACGAGCAGTACTTC.

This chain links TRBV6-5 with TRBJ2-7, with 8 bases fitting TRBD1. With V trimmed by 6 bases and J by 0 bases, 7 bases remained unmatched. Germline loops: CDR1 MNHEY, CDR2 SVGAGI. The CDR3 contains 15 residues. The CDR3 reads CASRPGQGGSYEQYF. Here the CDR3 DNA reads TGTGCCAGCAGGCCTGGACAGGGTGGCTCCTACGAGCAGTACTTC.

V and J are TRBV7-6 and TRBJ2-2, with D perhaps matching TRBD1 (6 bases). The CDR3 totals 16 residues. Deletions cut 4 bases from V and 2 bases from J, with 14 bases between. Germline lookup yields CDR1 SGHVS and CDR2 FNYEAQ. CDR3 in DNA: TGTGCCAGCAGCTGGCAGGACAGAGGAAACACCGGGGAGCTGTTTTTT. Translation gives CASSWQDRGNTGELFF.

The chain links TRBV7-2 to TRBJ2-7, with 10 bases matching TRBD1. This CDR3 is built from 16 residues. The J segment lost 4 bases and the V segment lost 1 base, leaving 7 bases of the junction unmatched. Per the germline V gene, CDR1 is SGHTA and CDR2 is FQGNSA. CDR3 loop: CASSLGLGQGQYEQYF. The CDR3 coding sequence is TGTGCCAGCAGCTTAGGTCTGGGACAGGGGCAATACGAGCAGTACTTC.

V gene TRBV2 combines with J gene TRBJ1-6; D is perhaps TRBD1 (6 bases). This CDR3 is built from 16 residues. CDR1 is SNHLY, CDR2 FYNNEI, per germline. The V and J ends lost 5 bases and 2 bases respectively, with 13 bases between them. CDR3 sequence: CASSNQGGTYNSPLHF. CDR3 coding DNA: TGTGCCAGCAGTAACCAAGGGGGAACCTATAATTCACCCCTCCACTTT.

The CDR3 region has the DNA TGTGCCAGCTCACCAGACCTGGAGACTGAAGCTTTCTTT. Its translation is CASSPDLETEAFF. This chain joins TRBV18 and TRBJ1-1; unclear D gene. This CDR3 region has 13 residues. The V gene lost 2 bases and the J gene lost 5 bases, with 9 bases spanning the gap. CDR1 is KGHSH, CDR2 LQKENI, per germline.